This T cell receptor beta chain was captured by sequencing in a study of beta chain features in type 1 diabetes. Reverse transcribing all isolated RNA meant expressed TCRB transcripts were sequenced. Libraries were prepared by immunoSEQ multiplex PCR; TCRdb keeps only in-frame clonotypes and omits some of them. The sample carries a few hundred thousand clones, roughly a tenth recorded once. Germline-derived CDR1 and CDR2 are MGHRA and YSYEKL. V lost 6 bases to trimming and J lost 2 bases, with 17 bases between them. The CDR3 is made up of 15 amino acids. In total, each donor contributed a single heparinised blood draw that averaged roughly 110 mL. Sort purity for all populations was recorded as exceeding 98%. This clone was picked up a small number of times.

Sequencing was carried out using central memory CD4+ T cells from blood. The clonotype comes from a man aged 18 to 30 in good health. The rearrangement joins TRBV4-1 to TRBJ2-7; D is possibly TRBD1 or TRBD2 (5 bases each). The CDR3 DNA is TGCGCCAGCAGTTCCGTGGGGGTAAAGACCTACGAGCAGTACTTC. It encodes CASSSVGVKTYEQYF.